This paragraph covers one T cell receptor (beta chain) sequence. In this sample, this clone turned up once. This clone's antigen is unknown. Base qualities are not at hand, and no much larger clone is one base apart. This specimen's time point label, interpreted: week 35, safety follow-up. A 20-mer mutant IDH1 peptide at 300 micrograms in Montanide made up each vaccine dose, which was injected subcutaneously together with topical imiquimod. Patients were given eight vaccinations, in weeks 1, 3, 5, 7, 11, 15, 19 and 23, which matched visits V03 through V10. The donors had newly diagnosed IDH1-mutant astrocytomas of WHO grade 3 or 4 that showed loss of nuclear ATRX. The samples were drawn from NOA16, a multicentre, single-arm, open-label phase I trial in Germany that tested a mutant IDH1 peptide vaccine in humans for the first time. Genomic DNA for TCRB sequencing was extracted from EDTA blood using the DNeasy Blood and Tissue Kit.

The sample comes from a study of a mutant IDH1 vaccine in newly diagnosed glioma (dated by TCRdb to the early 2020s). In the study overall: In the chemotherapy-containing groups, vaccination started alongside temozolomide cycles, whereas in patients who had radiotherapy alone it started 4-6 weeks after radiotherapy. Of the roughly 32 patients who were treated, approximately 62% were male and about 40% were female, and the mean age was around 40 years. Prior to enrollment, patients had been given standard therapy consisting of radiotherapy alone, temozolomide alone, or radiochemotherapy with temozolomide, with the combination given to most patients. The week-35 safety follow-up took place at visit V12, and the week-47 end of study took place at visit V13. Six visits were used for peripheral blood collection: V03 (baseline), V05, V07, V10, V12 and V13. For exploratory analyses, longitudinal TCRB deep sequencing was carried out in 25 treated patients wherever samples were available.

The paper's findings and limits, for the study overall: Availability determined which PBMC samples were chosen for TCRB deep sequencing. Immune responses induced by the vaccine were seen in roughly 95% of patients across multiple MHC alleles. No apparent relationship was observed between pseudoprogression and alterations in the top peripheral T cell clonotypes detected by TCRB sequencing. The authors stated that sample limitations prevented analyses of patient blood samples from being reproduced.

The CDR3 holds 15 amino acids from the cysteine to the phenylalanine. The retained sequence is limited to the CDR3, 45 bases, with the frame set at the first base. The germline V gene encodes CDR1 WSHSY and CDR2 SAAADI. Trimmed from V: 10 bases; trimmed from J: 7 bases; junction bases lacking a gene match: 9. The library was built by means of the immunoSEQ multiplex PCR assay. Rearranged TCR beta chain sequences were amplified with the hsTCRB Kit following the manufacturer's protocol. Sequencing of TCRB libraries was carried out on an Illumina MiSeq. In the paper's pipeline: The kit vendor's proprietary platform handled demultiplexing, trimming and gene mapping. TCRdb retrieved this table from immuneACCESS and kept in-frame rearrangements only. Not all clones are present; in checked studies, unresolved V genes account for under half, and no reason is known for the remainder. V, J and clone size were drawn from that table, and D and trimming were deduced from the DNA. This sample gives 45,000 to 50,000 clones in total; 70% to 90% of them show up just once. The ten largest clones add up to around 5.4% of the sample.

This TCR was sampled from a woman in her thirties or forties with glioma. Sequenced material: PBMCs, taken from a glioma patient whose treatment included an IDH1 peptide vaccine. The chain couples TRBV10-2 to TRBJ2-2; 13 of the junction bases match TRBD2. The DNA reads TGCGCCACTCGACTAGCGGGGGGAAGGGGCGGGGAGCTGTTTTTT. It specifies CATRLAGGRGGELFF.